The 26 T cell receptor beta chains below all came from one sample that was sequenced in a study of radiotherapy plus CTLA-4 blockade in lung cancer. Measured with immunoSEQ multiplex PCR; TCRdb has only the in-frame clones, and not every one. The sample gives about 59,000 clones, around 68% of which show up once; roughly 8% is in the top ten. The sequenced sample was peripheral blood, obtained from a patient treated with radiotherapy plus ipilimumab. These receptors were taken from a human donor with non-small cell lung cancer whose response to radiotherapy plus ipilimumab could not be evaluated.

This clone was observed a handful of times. CDR3 loop: CASSALDRGSNYGYTF. As DNA, the CDR3 is TGTGCCAGCAGTGCCTTGGACAGGGGGTCCAACTATGGCTACACCTTC. The chain recombines TRBV6-4 with TRBJ1-2, with 10 bases fitting TRBD1. This CDR3 is built from 16 residues. Germline CDR1 reads MRHNA; CDR2 reads SNTAGT. Germline trimming cut 4 bases from V and 2 bases from J; bases unmatched to any gene: 7.

CDR3 region: CASSWDRAAEAFF. The DNA for the CDR3 is TGCGCCAGCAGCTGGGACAGGGCAGCTGAAGCTTTCTTT. The chain links TRBV5-1 to TRBJ1-1; TRBD1 matches 9 bases. Looked up from germline, CDR1 is SGHRS and CDR2 is YFSETQ. V trimming: 3 bases; J trimming: 6 bases; junction bases outside the gene matches: 3. CDR3 size: 13 residues.

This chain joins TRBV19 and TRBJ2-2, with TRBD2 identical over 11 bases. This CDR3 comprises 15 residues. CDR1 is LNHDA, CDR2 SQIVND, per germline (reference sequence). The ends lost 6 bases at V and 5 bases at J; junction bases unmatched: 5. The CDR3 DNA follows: TGTGCCAGTAGACTAGCGGGGGACCCAACCGGGGAGCTGTTTTTT. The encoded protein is CASRLAGDPTGELFF.

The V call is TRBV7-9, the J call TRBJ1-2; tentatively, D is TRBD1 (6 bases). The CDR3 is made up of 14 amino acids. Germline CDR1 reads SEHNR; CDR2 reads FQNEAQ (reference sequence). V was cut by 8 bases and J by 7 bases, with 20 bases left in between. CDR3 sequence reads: CASSSWGAGAGYTF. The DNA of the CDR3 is TGTGCCAGCTCGTCCTGGGGCGCGGGGGCTGGCTACACCTTC.

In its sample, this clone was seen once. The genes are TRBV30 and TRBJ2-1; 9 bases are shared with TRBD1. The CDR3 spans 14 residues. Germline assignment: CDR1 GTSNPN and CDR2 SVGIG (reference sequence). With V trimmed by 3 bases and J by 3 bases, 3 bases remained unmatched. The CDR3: CAWSKDRGYNEQFF. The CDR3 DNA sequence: TGTGCCTGGAGCAAGGACAGGGGCTACAATGAGCAGTTCTTC.

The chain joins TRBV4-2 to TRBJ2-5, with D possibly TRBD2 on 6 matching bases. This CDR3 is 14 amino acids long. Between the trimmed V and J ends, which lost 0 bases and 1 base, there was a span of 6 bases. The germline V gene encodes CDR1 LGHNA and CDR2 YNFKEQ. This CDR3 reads CASSQEGGQETQYF. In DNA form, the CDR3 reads TGTGCCAGCAGCCAAGAGGGGGGCCAAGAGACCCAGTACTTC.

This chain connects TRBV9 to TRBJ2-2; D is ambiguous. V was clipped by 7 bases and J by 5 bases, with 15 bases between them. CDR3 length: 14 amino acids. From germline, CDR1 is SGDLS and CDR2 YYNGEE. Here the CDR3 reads CASAPLPQTGELFF. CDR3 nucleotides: TGTGCCAGCGCCCCGCTGCCGCAGACCGGGGAGCTGTTTTTT.

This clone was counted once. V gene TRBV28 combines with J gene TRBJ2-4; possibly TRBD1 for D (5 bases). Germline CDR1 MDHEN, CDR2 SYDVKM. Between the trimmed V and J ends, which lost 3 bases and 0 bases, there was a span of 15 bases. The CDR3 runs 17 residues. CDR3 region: CASSFRGAGIAKNIQYF. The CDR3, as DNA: TGTGCCAGCAGTTTCCGAGGCGCAGGGATAGCCAAAAACATTCAGTACTTC.

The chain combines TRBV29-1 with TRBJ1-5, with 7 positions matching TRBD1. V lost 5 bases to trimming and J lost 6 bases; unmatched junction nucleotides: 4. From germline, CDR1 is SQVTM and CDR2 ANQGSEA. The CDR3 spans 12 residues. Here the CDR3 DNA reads TGCAGCGTTTCGACAGGGAGTCAGCCCCAGCATTTT. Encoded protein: CSVSTGSQPQHF.

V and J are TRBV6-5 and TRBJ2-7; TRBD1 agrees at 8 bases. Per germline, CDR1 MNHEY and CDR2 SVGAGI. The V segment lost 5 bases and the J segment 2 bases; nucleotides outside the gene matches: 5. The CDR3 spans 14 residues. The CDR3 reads CASSPDRGTYEQYF. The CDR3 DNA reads TGTGCCAGCAGTCCCGACAGGGGAACCTACGAGCAGTACTTC.

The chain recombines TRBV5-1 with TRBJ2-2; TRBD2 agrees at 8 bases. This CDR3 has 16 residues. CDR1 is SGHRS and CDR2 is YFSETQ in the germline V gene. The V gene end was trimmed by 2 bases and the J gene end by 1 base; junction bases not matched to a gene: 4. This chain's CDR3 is CASSFLTSGNTGELFF. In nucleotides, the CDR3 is TGCGCCAGCAGCTTCTTAACTAGCGGGAACACCGGGGAGCTGTTTTTT.

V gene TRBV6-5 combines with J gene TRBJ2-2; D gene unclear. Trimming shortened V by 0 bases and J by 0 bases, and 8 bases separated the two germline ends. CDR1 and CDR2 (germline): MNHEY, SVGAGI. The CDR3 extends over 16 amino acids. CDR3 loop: CASSYSGGTNTGELFF. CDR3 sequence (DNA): TGTGCCAGCAGTTACTCTGGCGGCACGAACACCGGGGAGCTGTTTTTT.

The CDR3 nucleotides read TGTGCCAGTAAGGACAGGGAGAATCAGCCCCAGCATTTT. Its protein product is CASKDRENQPQHF. The V call is TRBV19, the J call TRBJ1-5; 8 bases match TRBD1. From germline, CDR1 is LNHDA and CDR2 SQIVND (reference sequence). CDR3 size: 13 residues. V trimming: 7 bases; J trimming: 4 bases; junction bases outside the gene matches: 3.

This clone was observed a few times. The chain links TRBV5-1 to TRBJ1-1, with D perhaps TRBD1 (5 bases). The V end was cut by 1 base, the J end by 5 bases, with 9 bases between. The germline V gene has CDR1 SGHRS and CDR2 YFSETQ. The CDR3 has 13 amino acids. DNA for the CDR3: TGCGCCAGCAGCTTGTATCGGGGGACTGAAGCTTTCTTT. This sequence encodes CASSLYRGTEAFF.

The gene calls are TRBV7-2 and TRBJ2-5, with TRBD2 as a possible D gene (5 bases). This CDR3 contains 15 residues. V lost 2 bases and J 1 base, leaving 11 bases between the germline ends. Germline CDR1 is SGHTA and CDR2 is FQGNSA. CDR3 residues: CASSLSSGIQETQYF. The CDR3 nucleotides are TGTGCCAGCAGCTTATCTTCGGGGATCCAAGAGACCCAGTACTTC.

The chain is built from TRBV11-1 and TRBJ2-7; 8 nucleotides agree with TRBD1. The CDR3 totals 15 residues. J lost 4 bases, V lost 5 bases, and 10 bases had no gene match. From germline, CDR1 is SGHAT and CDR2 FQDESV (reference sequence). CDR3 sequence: CASSPRTGTLYEQYF. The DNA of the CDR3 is TGTGCCAGCAGCCCCCGGACAGGGACCCTGTACGAGCAGTACTTC.

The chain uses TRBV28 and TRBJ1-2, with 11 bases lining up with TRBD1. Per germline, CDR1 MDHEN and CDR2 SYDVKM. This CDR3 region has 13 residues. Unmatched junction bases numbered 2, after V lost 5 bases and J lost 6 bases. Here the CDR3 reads CASSGTGGNGYTF. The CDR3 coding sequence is TGTGCCAGCAGTGGGACAGGGGGAAATGGCTACACCTTC.

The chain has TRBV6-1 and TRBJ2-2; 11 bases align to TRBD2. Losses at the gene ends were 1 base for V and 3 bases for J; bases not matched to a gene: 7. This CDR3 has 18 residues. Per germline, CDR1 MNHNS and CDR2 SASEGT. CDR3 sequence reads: CASSEELAGEVYTGELFF. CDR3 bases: TGTGCCAGCAGTGAAGAACTAGCGGGGGAAGTTTACACCGGGGAGCTGTTTTTT.

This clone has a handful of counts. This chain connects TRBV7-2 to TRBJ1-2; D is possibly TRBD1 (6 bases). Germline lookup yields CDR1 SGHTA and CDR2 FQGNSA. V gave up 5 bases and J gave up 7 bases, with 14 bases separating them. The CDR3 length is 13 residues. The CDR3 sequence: CASSQQGAAGYTF. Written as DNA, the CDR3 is TGTGCCAGCAGCCAACAGGGTGCCGCTGGCTACACCTTC. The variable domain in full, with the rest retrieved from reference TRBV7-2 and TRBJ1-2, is GAGVSQSPSNKVTEKGKDVELRCDPISGHTALYWYRQSLGQGLEFLIYFQGNSAPDKSGLPSDRFSAERTGGSVSTLTIQRTQQEDSAVYLCASSQQGAAGYTFGSGTRLTVV.

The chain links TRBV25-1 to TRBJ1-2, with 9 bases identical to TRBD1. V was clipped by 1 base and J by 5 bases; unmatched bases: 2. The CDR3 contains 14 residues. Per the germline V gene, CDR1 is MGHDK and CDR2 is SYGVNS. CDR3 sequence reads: CASSEWGQGYGYTF. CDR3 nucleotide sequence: TGTGCCAGCAGTGAATGGGGACAGGGATATGGCTACACCTTC.

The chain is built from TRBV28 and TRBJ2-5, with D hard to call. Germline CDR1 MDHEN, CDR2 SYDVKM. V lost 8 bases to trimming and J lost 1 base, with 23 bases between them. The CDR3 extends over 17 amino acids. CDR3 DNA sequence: TGTGCCAGCCCCCCGGCCCTCAAATCGGGTTCCCAAGAGACCCAGTACTTC. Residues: CASPPALKSGSQETQYF. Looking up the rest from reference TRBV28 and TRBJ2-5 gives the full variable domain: DVKVTQSSRYLVKRTGEKVFLECVQDMDHENMFWYRQDPGLGLRLIYFSYDVKMKEKGDIPEGYSVSREKKERFSLILESASTNQTSMYLCASPPALKSGSQETQYFGPGTRLLVL.

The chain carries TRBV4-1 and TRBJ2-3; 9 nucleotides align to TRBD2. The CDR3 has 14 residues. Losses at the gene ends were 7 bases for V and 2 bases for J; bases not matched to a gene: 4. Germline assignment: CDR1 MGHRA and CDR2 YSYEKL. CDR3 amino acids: CASIGGRDTDTQYF. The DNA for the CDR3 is TGCGCCAGCATAGGCGGGAGGGACACAGATACGCAGTATTTT.

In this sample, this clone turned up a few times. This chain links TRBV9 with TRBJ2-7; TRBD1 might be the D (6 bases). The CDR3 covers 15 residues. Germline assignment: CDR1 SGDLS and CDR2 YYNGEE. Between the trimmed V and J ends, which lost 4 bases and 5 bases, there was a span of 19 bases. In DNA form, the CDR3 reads TGTGCCAGCAGCCCCCGACAGGCCGCACAGCACGAGCAGTACTTC. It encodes CASSPRQAAQHEQYF.

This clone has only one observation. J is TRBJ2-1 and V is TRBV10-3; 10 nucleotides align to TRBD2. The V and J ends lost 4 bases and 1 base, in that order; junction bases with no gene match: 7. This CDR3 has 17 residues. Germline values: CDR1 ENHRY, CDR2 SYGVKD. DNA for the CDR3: TGTGCCATCAGTGGGAGTAGGGGACTAGCGTCCTACAATGAGCAGTTCTTC. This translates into CAISGSRGLASYNEQFF.

The CDR3 DNA reads as TGTGCCAGCAGCACAATAACAAGTTCCCTCACCTTC. Amino acid sequence: CASSTITSSLTF. The chain carries TRBV7-8 and TRBJ1-2; D is uncertain. The CDR3 contains 12 residues. CDR1 is SGHVS and CDR2 is FQNEAQ in the germline V gene. The germline V and J ends were trimmed by 5 bases and 13 bases, with 17 bases remaining between them.

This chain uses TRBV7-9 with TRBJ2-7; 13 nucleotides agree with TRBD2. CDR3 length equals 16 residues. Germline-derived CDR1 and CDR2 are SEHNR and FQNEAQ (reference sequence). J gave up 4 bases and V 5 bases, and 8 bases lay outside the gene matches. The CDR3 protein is CASSVRTSGRMYEQYF. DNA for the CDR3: TGTGCCAGCAGCGTACGGACTAGCGGGAGAATGTACGAGCAGTACTTC.